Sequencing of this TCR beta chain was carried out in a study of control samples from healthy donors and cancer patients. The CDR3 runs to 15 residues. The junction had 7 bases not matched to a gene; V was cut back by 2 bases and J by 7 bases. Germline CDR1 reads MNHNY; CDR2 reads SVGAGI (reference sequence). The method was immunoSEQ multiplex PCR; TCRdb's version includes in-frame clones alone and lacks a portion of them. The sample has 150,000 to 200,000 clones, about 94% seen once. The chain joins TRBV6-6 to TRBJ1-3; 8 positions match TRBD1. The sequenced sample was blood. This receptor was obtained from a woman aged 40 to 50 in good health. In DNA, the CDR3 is TGTGCCAGCAGTTACCCATCGGACAGGGCCAACACCATATATTTT. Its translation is CASSYPSDRANTIYF.